This T cell receptor (beta chain) was found in a study of PD-L1 blockade in urothelial cancer. Study background: Patients initiated atezolizumab in about 2014 at 1,200 mg intravenously every 3 weeks.

The time point: pretreatment peripheral blood. Deletions cut 4 bases from V and 2 bases from J, with 9 bases between. The CDR3 has 15 amino acids. Germline lookup yields CDR1 SNHLY and CDR2 FYNNEI. Sequenced by immunoSEQ multiplex PCR; TCRdb stores in-frame clones only, minus some. The profile covers tens of thousands of clones, with 80% to 85% appearing a single time and 3.2% taken by the ten largest. The specimen was PBMCs, collected around atezolizumab (anti-PD-L1) treatment. The source of this sequence is a man aged 70-80 years with urothelial cancer. V gene TRBV2 combines with J gene TRBJ2-6, with D uncertain. CDR3 nucleotide sequence: TGTGCCAGCAGTGGAGGTAACCCTGGGGCCAACGTCCTGACTTTC. Its protein product is CASSGGNPGANVLTF.